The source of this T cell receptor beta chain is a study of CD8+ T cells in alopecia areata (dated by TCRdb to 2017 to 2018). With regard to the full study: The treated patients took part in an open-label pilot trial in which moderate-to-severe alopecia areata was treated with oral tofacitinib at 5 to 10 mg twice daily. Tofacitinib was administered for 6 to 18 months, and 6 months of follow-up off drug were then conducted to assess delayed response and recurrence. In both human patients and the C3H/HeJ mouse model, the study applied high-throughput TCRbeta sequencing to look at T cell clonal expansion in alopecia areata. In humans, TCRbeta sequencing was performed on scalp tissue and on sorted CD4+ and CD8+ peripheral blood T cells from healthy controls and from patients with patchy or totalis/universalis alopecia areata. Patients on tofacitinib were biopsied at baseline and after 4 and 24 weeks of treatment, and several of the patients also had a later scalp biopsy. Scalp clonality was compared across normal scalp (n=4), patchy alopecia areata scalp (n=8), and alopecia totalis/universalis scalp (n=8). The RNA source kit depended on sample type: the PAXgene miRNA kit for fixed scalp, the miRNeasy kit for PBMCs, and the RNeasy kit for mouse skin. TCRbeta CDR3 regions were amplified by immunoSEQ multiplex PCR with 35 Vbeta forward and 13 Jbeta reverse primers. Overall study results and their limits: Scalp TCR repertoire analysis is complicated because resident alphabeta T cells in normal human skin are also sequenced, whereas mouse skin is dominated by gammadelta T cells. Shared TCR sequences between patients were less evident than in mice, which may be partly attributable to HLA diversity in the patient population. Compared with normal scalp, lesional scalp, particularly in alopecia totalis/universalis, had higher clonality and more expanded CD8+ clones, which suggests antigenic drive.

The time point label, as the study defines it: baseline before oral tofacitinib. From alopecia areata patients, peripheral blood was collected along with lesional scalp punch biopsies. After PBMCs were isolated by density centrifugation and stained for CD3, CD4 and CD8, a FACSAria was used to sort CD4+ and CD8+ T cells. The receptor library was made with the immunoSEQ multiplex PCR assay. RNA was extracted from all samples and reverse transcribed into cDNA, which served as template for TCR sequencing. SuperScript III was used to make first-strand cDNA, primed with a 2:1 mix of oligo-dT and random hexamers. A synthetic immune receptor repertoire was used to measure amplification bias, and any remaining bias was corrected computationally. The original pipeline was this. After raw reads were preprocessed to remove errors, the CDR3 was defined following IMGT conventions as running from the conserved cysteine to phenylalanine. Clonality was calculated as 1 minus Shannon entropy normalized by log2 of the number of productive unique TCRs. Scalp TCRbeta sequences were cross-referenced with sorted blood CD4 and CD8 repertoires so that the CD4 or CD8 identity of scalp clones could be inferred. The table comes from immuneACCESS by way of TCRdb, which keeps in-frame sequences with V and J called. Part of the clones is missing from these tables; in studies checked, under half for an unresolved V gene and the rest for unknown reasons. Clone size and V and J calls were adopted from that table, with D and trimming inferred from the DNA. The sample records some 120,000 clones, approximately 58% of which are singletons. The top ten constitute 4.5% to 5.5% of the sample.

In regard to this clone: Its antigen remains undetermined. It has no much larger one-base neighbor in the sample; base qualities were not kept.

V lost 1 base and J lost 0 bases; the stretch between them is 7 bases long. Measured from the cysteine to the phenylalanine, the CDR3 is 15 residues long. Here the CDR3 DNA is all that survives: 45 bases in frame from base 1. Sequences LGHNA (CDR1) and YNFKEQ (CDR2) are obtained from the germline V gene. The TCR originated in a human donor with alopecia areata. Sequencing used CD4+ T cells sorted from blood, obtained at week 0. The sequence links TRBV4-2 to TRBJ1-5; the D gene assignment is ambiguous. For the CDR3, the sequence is CASSQAHNSNQPQHF. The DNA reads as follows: TGTGCCAGCAGCCAAGCACACAATAGCAATCAGCCCCAGCATTTT.